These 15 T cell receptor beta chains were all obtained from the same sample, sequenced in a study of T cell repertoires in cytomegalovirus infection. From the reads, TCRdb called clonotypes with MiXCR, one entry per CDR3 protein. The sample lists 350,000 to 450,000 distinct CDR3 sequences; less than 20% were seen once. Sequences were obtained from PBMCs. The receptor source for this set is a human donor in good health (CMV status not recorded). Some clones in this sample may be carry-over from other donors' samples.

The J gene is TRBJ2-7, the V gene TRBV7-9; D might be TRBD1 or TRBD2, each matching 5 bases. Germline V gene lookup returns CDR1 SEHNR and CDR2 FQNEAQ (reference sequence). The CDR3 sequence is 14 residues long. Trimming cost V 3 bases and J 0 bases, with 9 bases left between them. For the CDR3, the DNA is TGTGCCAGCAGCTTGGGGGACGGCTCCTACGAGCAGTACTTC. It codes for CASSLGDGSYEQYF.

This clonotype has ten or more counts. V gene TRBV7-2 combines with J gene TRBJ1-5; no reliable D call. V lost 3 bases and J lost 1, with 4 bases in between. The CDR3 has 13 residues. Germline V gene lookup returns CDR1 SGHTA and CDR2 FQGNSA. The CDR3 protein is CASSFWSNQPQHF. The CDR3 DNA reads TGTGCCAGCAGCTTTTGGAGCAATCAGCCCCAGCATTTT.

CDR3 loop: CASSPRDRGQEQYF. Written as DNA, the CDR3 is TGTGCCAGCAGCCCGCGGGACAGGGGGCAGGAGCAGTACTTC. The chain joins TRBV9 to TRBJ2-7; 12 nucleotides line up with TRBD1. CDR3 length: 14 residues. Losses at the gene ends were 4 bases for V and 7 bases for J; bases not matched to a gene: 6. Per the germline V gene, CDR1 is SGDLS and CDR2 is YYNGEE.

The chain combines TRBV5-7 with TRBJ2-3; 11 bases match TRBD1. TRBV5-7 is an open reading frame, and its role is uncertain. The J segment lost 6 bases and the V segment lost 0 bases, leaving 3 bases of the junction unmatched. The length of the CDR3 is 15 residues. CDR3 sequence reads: CASSLAGTGGDTQYF. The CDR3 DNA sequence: TGTGCCAGCAGCTTGGCCGGGACAGGGGGGGATACGCAGTATTTT.

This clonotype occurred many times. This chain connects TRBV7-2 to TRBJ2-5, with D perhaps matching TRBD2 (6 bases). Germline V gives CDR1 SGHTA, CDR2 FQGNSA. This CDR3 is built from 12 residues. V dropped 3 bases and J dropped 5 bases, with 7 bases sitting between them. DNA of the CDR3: TGTGCCAGCAGCTTTGGGAGGGAGACCCAGTACTTC. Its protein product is CASSFGRETQYF.

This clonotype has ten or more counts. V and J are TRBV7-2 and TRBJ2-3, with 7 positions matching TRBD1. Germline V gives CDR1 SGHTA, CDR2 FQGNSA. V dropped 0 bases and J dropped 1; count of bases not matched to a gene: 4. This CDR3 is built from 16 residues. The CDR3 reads CASSLANRGGTDTQYF. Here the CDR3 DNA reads TGTGCCAGCAGCTTAGCGAACAGGGGTGGCACAGATACGCAGTATTTT.

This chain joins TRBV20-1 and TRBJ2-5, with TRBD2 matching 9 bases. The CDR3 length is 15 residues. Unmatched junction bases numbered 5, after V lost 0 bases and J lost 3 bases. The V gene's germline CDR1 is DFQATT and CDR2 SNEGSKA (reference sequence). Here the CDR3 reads CSARDLRGGKETQYF. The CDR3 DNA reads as TGCAGTGCTAGAGATCTGCGGGGGGGAAAAGAGACCCAGTACTTC.

The CDR3 here is CASSGGPWGLTYNEQFF. Written as DNA, the CDR3 is TGTGCCAGCAGTGGGGGACCCTGGGGATTAACCTACAATGAGCAGTTCTTC. The chain is built from TRBV6-1 and TRBJ2-1; D could derive from TRBD1 or TRBD2 (5 bases each). The germline V and J ends were trimmed by 4 bases and 2 bases, with 18 bases remaining between them. The length of the CDR3 is 17 residues. From germline, CDR1 is MNHNS and CDR2 SASEGT.

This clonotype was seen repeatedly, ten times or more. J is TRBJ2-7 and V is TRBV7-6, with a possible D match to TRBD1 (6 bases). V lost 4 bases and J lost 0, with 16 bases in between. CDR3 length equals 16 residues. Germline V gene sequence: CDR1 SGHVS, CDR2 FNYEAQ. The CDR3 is CASSSGAGTLSYEQYF. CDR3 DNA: TGTGCCAGCAGCTCAGGGGCAGGCACCCTCTCCTACGAGCAGTACTTC. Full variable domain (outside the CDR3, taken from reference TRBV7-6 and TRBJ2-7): GAGVSQSPRYKVTKRGQDVALRCDPISGHVSLYWYRQALGQGPEFLTYFNYEAQQDKSGLPNDRFSAERPEGSISTLTIQRTEQRDSAMYRCASSSGAGTLSYEQYFGPGTRLTVT.

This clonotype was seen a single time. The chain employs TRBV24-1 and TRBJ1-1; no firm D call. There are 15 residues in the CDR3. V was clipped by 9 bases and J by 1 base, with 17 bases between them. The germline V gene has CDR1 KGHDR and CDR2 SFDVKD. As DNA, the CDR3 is TGTGCCACCGCCTTGAACATTGTGGGGAACACTGAAGCTTTCTTT. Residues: CATALNIVGNTEAFF.

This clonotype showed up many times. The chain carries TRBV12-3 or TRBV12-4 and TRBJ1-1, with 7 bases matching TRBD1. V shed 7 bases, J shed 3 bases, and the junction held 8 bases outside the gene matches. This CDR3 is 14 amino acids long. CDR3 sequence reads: CASNRQGFYTEAFF. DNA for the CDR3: TGTGCCAGCAATCGACAGGGTTTTTACACTGAAGCTTTCTTT.

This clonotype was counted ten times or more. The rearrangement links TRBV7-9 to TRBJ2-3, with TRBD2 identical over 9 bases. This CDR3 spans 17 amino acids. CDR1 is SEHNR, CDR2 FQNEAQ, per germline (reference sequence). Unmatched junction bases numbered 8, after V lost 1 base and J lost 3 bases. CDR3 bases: TGTGCCAGCAGCTTAGGTGAGACTAGCGGTCCAACAGATACGCAGTATTTT. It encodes CASSLGETSGPTDTQYF.

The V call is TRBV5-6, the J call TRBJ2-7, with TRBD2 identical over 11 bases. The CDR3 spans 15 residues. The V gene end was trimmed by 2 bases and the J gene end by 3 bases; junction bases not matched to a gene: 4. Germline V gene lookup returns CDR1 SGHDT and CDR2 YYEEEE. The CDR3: CASSLILAGGYEQYF. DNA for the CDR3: TGTGCCAGCAGCTTAATCCTAGCGGGGGGCTACGAGCAGTACTTC.

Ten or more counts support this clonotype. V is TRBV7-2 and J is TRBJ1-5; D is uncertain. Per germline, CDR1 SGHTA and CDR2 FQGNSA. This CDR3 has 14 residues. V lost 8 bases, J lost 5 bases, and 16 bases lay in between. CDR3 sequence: CASGSGETYQPQHF. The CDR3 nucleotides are TGTGCCAGCGGTAGCGGGGAAACCTATCAGCCCCAGCATTTT.

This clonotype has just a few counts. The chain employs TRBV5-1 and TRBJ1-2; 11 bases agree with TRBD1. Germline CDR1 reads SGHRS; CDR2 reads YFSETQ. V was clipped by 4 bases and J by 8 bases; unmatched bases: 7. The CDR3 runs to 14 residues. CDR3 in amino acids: CASSNGQGAEGYTF. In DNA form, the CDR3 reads TGCGCCAGCAGCAACGGACAGGGGGCAGAAGGCTACACCTTC.